The present T cell receptor (beta chain) was sequenced within a study of neurological immune-mediated disorders. Study-wide results and limits: TCR-beta repertoires seemed private in all groups, with no expanded CDR3 amino acid sequences shared. Multiple sclerosis was found to have the least TCR clonal expansion, below healthy controls, and HTLV-1-associated myelopathy the most.

This clonotype was recorded at least ten times. What it recognizes is unknown. CDR1 and CDR2 (germline): ENHRY, SYGVKD. J lost 3 bases, V lost 6 bases, and 10 bases had no gene match. The CDR3 length is 15 residues. The team produced cDNA through 5'RACE using 10-nucleotide random UMIs. The authors obtained over 200 million TCR-beta sequences from 15-18 subjects per sequencing run. Via MiXCR, TCRdb re-called the 5' RACE reads, giving one row per CDR3 protein. The sample gives tens of thousands of distinct CDR3 sequences, 10% to 13% of which show up once; around 7% is in the top ten. The receptor comes from a woman younger than 45 with HTLV-1-associated myelopathy (HAM/TSP). This sequence joins TRBV10-3 and TRBJ1-1, with TRBD1 identical over 7 bases. Sequencing was carried out using PBMCs. The CDR3 coding sequence is TGTGCCATCAGAGGGCCAGAGGGGGCGGACACTGAAGCTTTCTTT. Its translation: CAIRGPEGADTEAFF.